The present T cell receptor beta chain was sequenced within a study of T cell responses to AZD1222 COVID-19 vaccine. Study-level findings and limits: Spike-specific TCR depth and breadth grew after two AZD1222 doses. White British people made up most donors, females outnumbered males, and clonal diversity was possibly underestimated. Repertoire collection took place solely once the T cell response had peaked. It was only a handful of AZD1222 recipients who were seropositive at baseline.

Here immunoSEQ multiplex PCR was the method, and the copy in TCRdb shows in-frame clones only, minus some. The table has 100,000 or so clones, about 89% seen once. A word on this clone: The antigen remains undetermined.

The germline V gene encodes CDR1 SGHTA and CDR2 FQGTGA. Deletions cut 5 bases from V and 0 bases from J, with 9 bases between. The CDR3 loop spans 14 amino acids. The chain has TRBV7-3 and TRBJ2-3, with D tentatively TRBD1 or TRBD2 (6 bases each). This sequence originates from an adult in good health. This specimen consisted of peripheral blood, obtained on day 0 of AZD1222 vaccination. The CDR3 loop reads CASSRGGSTDTQYF. CDR3 sequence (DNA): TGTGCCAGCAGCAGAGGGGGGAGCACAGATACGCAGTATTTT.